These 16 T cell receptor beta chains were all obtained from the same sample, sequenced in a study of PD-1 blockade in classical Hodgkin lymphoma. TCRdb's table, derived via immunoSEQ multiplex PCR, lists solely in-frame clones and lacks some. Counted here are about 44,000 clones, 66% occurring once; the ten biggest clones make up around 3.1%. Time point given: cycle 4 day 1 (C4D1), after 6 weeks of nivolumab. All patients relapsed after autologous stem cell transplantation, and brentuximab vedotin exposure varied. The sample was peripheral blood mononuclear cells (PBMCs), taken before the fourth cycle of nivolumab. These receptors were obtained from a human donor with classical Hodgkin lymphoma.

The chain links TRBV6-6 to TRBJ1-2; D is unclear. CDR3 length: 10 amino acids. Germline V gene data show CDR1 as MNHNY and CDR2 as SVGAGI (reference sequence). V was pared by 11 bases and J by 4 bases, with 8 bases between. DNA of the CDR3: TGTGCCGTGCTCGGCTATGGCTACACCTTC. Its translation is CAVLGYGYTF.

This chain connects TRBV2 to TRBJ1-1, with 7 bases matching TRBD1. The CDR3 is 15 amino acids. Losses at the gene ends were 8 bases for V and 6 bases for J; bases not matched to a gene: 15. CDR1 is SNHLY and CDR2 is FYNNEI in the germline V gene. Here the CDR3 reads CASRRDSQALPEAFF. CDR3 DNA: TGTGCCAGCCGTAGGGACAGCCAAGCATTACCTGAAGCTTTCTTT.

This clone turned up a few times. The chain combines TRBV30 with TRBJ2-5; 8 bases align to TRBD1. The CDR3 length is 12 residues. CDR1 is GTSNPN, CDR2 SVGIG, per germline (reference sequence). Trimming took 4 bases from V and 6 from J; bases not matched to a gene: 4. The CDR3: CAWNTGGKTQYF. The CDR3 DNA follows: TGTGCCTGGAATACAGGGGGAAAGACCCAGTACTTC.

The chain couples TRBV28 to TRBJ2-7, with a tentative D call TRBD2 (6 bases). Trimming cost V 6 bases and J 12 bases, with 15 bases left between them. Germline CDR1 is MDHEN and CDR2 is SYDVKM. This CDR3 region has 11 residues. The CDR3 DNA reads as TGTGCCAGCAGGTACACCCGGGGGATGTACTTC. Amino acid sequence: CASRYTRGMYF. The variable domain in full, completed from reference TRBV28 and TRBJ2-7, reads DVKVTQSSRYLVKRTGEKVFLECVQDMDHENMFWYRQDPGLGLRLIYFSYDVKMKEKGDIPEGYSVSREKKERFSLILESASTNQTSMYLCASRYTRGMYFGPGTRLTVT.

This clone has a handful of counts. This chain uses TRBV5-8 with TRBJ2-7; 7 nucleotides agree with TRBD2. CDR1 is SGHTS and CDR2 is YDEGEE in the germline V gene. Unmatched junction bases numbered 7, after V lost 1 base and J lost 3 bases. There are 15 residues in the CDR3. The CDR3: CASSLLREEGYEQYF. The CDR3 DNA is TGTGCCAGCAGCTTGTTACGGGAGGAAGGCTACGAGCAGTACTTC.

The chain uses TRBV6-5 and TRBJ1-1; D possibly corresponds to TRBD1 (5 bases). From germline, CDR1 is MNHEY and CDR2 SVGAGI. CDR3 length: 12 residues. Trimming removed 5 bases at V and 11 bases at J, with 15 bases between. The CDR3, as DNA: TGTGCCAGCAGTGGGGATGGGGCGGCGGCTTTCTTT. This encodes CASSGDGAAAFF.

V and J are TRBV1 and TRBJ1-3. TRBV1 is given as a pseudogene. The CDR3 runs 14 residues. CDR3 nucleotide sequence: TGCACCAGCAGCCGACGACCAAGAGGGAACACCATATATTTT. Translated: CTSSRRPRGNTIYF.

The gene calls are TRBV19 and TRBJ1-3; no definite D call. V lost 1 base and J lost 4, with 11 bases in between. Looked up from germline, CDR1 is LNHDA and CDR2 is SQIVND (reference sequence). The CDR3 is 15 residues long. The CDR3 DNA is TGTGCCAGTAGTATAGCACACGAAGTGGGAAACACCATATATTTT. Its translation is CASSIAHEVGNTIYF.

This clone was counted a few times. V and J are TRBV6-1 and TRBJ2-7; 9 bases fit TRBD1. CDR1 and CDR2 (germline): MNHNS, SASEGT. CDR3 length: 14 amino acids. V lost 5 bases to trimming and J lost 2 bases; unmatched junction nucleotides: 4. The CDR3 reads CASSLQGAAYEQYF. The DNA for the CDR3 is TGTGCCAGCAGTCTACAGGGGGCGGCCTACGAGCAGTACTTC.

The DNA of the CDR3 is TGCGCCAGCAGCCCCCCGACAGGGGTGCCTAATGAAAAACTGTTTTTT. Translating it yields CASSPPTGVPNEKLFF. The chain links TRBV5-1 to TRBJ1-4, with 8 bases that match TRBD1. The J segment lost 3 bases and the V segment lost 4 bases, leaving 8 bases of the junction unmatched. This CDR3 has 16 amino acids. Germline CDR1 is SGHRS and CDR2 is YFSETQ.

CDR3 nucleotides: TGCGCCAGCAGCCCCTGGGGCAGGGACAGGGGTTACGAGCAGTACTTC. Amino acids: CASSPWGRDRGYEQYF. The J gene is TRBJ2-7, the V gene TRBV4-1, with TRBD1 matching 10 bases. After removal of 4 bases from V and 4 bases from J, the junction contained 10 bases not matched to a gene. Germline CDR1 and CDR2: MGHRA and YSYEKL. The CDR3 extends over 16 amino acids.

In its sample, this clone ranks as medium-sized. The V and J genes are TRBV19 and TRBJ2-5; possible D gene TRBD1, 6 bases. V shed 3 bases and J shed 1 base, with 15 bases lying between them. Per germline, CDR1 LNHDA and CDR2 SQIVND (reference sequence). The CDR3 is made up of 16 amino acids. CDR3 in DNA: TGTGCCAGTAGTATCTATATAGGACAGAGCCAAGAGACCCAGTACTTC. Its protein is CASSIYIGQSQETQYF.

This clone turned up a few times. The chain recombines TRBV28 with TRBJ1-5; no reliable D call. Deletions cut 8 bases from V and 9 bases from J, with 14 bases between. Germline V gives CDR1 MDHEN, CDR2 SYDVKM. This CDR3 has 12 residues. CDR3 region: CASVSPQGPQHF. In DNA, the CDR3 is TGTGCCAGCGTCTCACCTCAAGGGCCCCAGCATTTT.

J is TRBJ1-1 and V is TRBV5-8, with D possibly matching TRBD1 (6 bases). Germline-derived CDR1 and CDR2 are SGHTS and YDEGEE. Trimming left V 4 bases short and J 5 bases short, with 12 bases between. This CDR3 has 13 amino acids. DNA for the CDR3: TGTGCCAGCAGCCAGGGGAGGAGGACTGAAGCTTTCTTT. It translates to CASSQGRRTEAFF.

The CDR3 bases are TGCGCCAGCAGCCCTTCCTACAGGGAAGTGGGATCACCCCTCCACTTT. Translation: CASSPSYREVGSPLHF. The genes are TRBV4-3 and TRBJ1-6; tentative D call: TRBD1 (6 bases). This CDR3 has 16 residues. Germline assignment: CDR1 LGHNA and CDR2 YSLEER. Deletions cut 4 bases from V and 10 bases from J, with 20 bases between.

Relative to its sample, this clone is medium-sized. The chain carries TRBV2 and TRBJ2-2; D could derive from TRBD1 or TRBD2 (6 bases each). CDR3 size: 14 residues. Germline V gives CDR1 SNHLY, CDR2 FYNNEI. The CDR3 bases are TGTGCAGCTAAAGGGGGGCGGGACACCGGGGAGCTGTTTTTT. This sequence encodes CAAKGGRDTGELFF.